This T cell receptor beta chain derives from a study of blood T cell repertoires in COVID-19. The CDR3 totals 16 residues. V shed 9 bases, J shed 0 bases, and the junction held 11 bases outside the gene matches. Per germline, CDR1 SNHLY and CDR2 FYNNEI. In the source study's methods: Estimates of nucleated cell counts were drawn from the amplification of reference gene primers. Profiled with immunoSEQ multiplex PCR; TCRdb holds only in-frame clones, not every one. V and J calls and clone size come straight from that table; D and trimming were deduced from the DNA. The sample records approximately 250,000 clones, 75% to 85% being singletons.

The chain carries TRBV2 and TRBJ1-5; 7 bases are a match to TRBD1. The sequence derives from a man aged 35-49 years who had recovered from COVID-19. Input material: peripheral blood. CDR3 DNA sequence: TGTGCCAGTTCAAAACAGGGGCTCCTTAGCAATCAGCCCCAGCATTTT. Translating it yields CASSKQGLLSNQPQHF.